These T cell receptor beta chains were read from a single sample in a study of blood T cells in healthy people across ages. TCRdb passed the 5' RACE reads through MiXCR, listing each CDR3 protein once. This sample yields around 1,900,000 distinct CDR3 sequences, of which roughly 43% are seen a single time; about 23% belongs to the top ten. The sample was blood. The receptors stem from a human donor in good health. CDR3s include the opening cysteine and the closing phenylalanine or tryptophan. The D gene is left open where the match is weak. Size is stated for part of the rows, as once, few or many counts, or as a class when the clone is expanded.

size: NA
D: NA
J: TRBJ2-6
V: TRBV11-2
DNA: TGTGCCAGCAGCTTCGACCACTCTGGGGCCAACGTCCTGACTTTC
CDR3: CASSFDHSGANVLTF

size: NA
D: NA
J: TRBJ2-1
V: TRBV24-1
DNA: TGTGCCACCAGTGATCTCGTATGGAAGCAGTTCTTC
CDR3: CATSDLVWKQFF

size: NA
D: TRBD1
J: TRBJ2-1
V: TRBV20-1
DNA: TGCAGTGCTAGAGTAACCGGGACAGGGGGAAACAATGAGCAGTTCTTC
CDR3: CSARVTGTGGNNEQFF

size: NA
D: NA
J: TRBJ1-4
V: TRBV4-3
DNA: TGCGCCAGCAGCCAAGAAGTTCCGGGAAAACTGTTTTTT
CDR3: CASSQEVPGKLFF

size: few
D: NA
J: TRBJ2-3
V: TRBV6-2/TRBV6-3
DNA: TGTGCCAGCGCGTATGCACTTACCACAGATACGCAGTATTTT
CDR3: CASAYALTTDTQYF

size: few
D: NA
J: TRBJ2-5
V: TRBV20-1
DNA: TGCAGTGCTAGAGGGATGGGGTCGGGGGAGCAGTACTTC
CDR3: CSARGMGSGEQYF

size: NA
D: NA
J: TRBJ2-5
V: TRBV7-2
DNA: TGTGCCAGCAGCTTAGCGGGGCGACCAGGGGAGACCCAGTACTTC
CDR3: CASSLAGRPGETQYF

size: NA
D: NA
J: TRBJ1-2
V: TRBV12-3/TRBV12-4
DNA: TGCGCCAGCAGTTTAGCCCCTCAGGGAAGGTCTGGCTACACCTTC
CDR3: CASSLAPQGRSGYTF

size: once
D: TRBD1
J: TRBJ2-6
V: TRBV20-1
DNA: TGCAGTGCTCAGACAAAGACAGGGGAGCCTTCTGGGGCCAACGTCCTGACTTTC
CDR3: CSAQTKTGEPSGANVLTF

size: NA
D: TRBD1
J: TRBJ1-2
V: TRBV3-1
DNA: TGTGCCAGCAGCCAAAAGGACAGGGAGAACTATGGCTACACCTTC
CDR3: CASSQKDRENYGYTF

size: NA
D: NA
J: TRBJ2-7
V: TRBV7-8
DNA: TGTGCCAGCAGCTTAGCCCGCGGGCAGGACACTACGAAGCAGTACTTC
CDR3: CASSLARGQDTTKQYF